The next 5 T cell receptor beta chains were all read from a single sample in a study of T-cell reconstitution after alpha-beta-depleted transplantation in children. It was with unique molecular identifiers that the TCRbeta library was prepared. Each CDR3 protein gets one entry after TCRdb re-called the PCR reads with MiXCR. Of some 300,000 distinct CDR3 sequences detected, about a tenth appear once; the ten largest clones hold about 8%. Source: PBMCs, taken before TCRalphabeta/CD19-depleted stem cell transplant. The receptors come from a boy under three years old with acute myeloid leukemia, due to receive a stem cell transplant.

This clonotype was counted at least ten times. This chain uses TRBV20-1 with TRBJ2-3; the D is unclear. CDR1 DFQATT and CDR2 SNEGSKA come from the germline V gene (reference sequence). V shed 5 bases and J shed 4 bases, with 19 bases lying between them. The CDR3 extends over 15 amino acids. CDR3 in amino acids: CSAPHGYKEPDTQYF. The CDR3 nucleotides read TGCAGTGCTCCTCACGGCTATAAAGAGCCAGATACGCAGTATTTT.

Ten or more counts support this clonotype. The chain has TRBV27 and TRBJ2-7; 7 nucleotides match TRBD2. Germline loops: CDR1 MNHEY, CDR2 SMNVEV (reference sequence). The V gene end was trimmed by 3 bases and the J gene end by 4 bases; junction bases not matched to a gene: 6. The CDR3 is 14 residues long. In DNA form, the CDR3 reads TGTGCCAGCAGTTTCGGACTAGACCTTTACGAGCAGTACTTC. It translates to CASSFGLDLYEQYF.

The chain recombines TRBV28 with TRBJ2-5; perhaps TRBD2 as D (6 bases). Per germline, CDR1 MDHEN and CDR2 SYDVKM. The V end was cut by 6 bases, the J end by 1 base, with 15 bases between. CDR3 size: 15 residues. The DNA of the CDR3 is TGTGCCAGCAGGGCGGGATCGAGAGTCCAAGAGACCCAGTACTTC. Encoded protein: CASRAGSRVQETQYF.

This clonotype came up many times. V gene TRBV5-1 combines with J gene TRBJ2-1; 7 bases are a match to TRBD2. Trimming took 7 bases from V and 9 from J; bases not matched to a gene: 13. This CDR3 is built from 14 residues. CDR1 is SGHRS and CDR2 is YFSETQ in the germline V gene. The CDR3 is CASGKGLGTVEQFF. The DNA for the CDR3 is TGCGCCAGCGGAAAAGGACTAGGGACGGTTGAGCAGTTCTTC.

CDR3 protein: CASSLQSNEQFF. CDR3 nucleotide sequence: TGTGCCAGCAGCTTACAGAGCAATGAGCAGTTCTTC. V gene TRBV7-2 combines with J gene TRBJ2-1; the D is unclear. This CDR3 contains 12 residues. V lost 2 bases and J lost 6, with 5 bases in between. Germline-derived CDR1 and CDR2 are SGHTA and FQGNSA.